One T cell receptor (beta chain) is described in this entry. Sample-barcoded 5' priming and a J-beta primer mix drove a second PCR of about 6 to 12 cycles. Via MiXCR, TCRdb re-called the 5' RACE reads, giving one row per CDR3 protein. The sample lists 650,000 to 800,000 distinct CDR3 sequences, under 45% occurring once. This sample was included in a study of blood T cells in healthy people across ages. The ends were cut back, 2 bases at V and 5 bases at J, with 11 bases in the middle. CDR3 length: 13 amino acids. CDR1 SGHRS and CDR2 YFSETQ come from the germline V gene. This sequence was found in a man between 60 and 75 years old in good health. The sample was blood. The chain uses TRBV5-1 and TRBJ2-7; possibly TRBD1 or TRBD2 for D (6 bases each). DNA of the CDR3: TGCGCCAGCAGCTTTGGAGGGGGTGACGAGCAGTACTTC. This encodes CASSFGGGDEQYF.